The 24 T cell receptor beta chains below all came from one sample that was sequenced in a study of blood T cell repertoires in COVID-19. Clones were read by immunoSEQ multiplex PCR, and TCRdb kept only the in-frame ones, dropping some. The sample gives about 130,000 clones, about 80% of which show up once; 8% to 10% is in the top ten. The sample consisted of peripheral blood. Receptors were obtained from a man aged 35-49 years with active or convalescent COVID-19.

This clone was observed a handful of times. The rearrangement links TRBV7-9 to TRBJ1-5, with TRBD1 matching 8 bases. Trimming cost V 5 bases and J 0 bases; bases outside gene matches: 3. Germline CDR1 and CDR2: SEHNR and FQNEAQ (reference sequence). The CDR3 extends over 15 amino acids. CDR3: CASSQTGDSNQPQHF. The CDR3 nucleotides are TGTGCCAGCAGCCAGACAGGGGATAGCAATCAGCCCCAGCATTTT.

About this clone: One junction end disagrees with the germline gene, perhaps due to a read error. The chain employs TRBV10-3 and TRBJ2-1, with 10 bases fitting TRBD2. Germline CDR1 reads ENHRY; CDR2 reads SYGVKD. The CDR3 is 13 residues long. CDR3 DNA: TGTGCCATTAGTGAGCGGGGGGGCGATGAGCAGTTCTTC. This encodes CAISERGGDEQFF.

This clone has a handful of counts. The chain is built from TRBV5-4 and TRBJ2-1, with D perhaps TRBD1 (5 bases). Germline V gives CDR1 SGHNT, CDR2 YYREEE (reference sequence). The CDR3 sequence is 14 residues long. V dropped 0 bases and J dropped 9 bases, with 13 bases sitting between them. Here the CDR3 DNA reads TGTGCCAGCAGCTTGGATTTCCAGGGAAGTGAGCAGTTCTTC. Protein sequence: CASSLDFQGSEQFF.

This clone was found a few times. The rearrangement uses TRBV4-2 and TRBJ2-2, with D tentatively TRBD1 (5 bases). In germline, CDR1 is LGHNA, CDR2 YNFKEQ. This CDR3 spans 13 amino acids. The germline V and J ends were trimmed by 10 bases and 2 bases, with 11 bases remaining between them. The chain's CDR3 is CATGNPNTGELFF. DNA of the CDR3: TGTGCCACAGGGAACCCAAACACCGGGGAGCTGTTTTTT.

The J gene is TRBJ2-7, the V gene TRBV3-1 (or the pseudogene TRBV3-2); D is perhaps TRBD1 (5 bases). The CDR3 runs to 13 residues. Trimming pared 5 bases from V and 1 base from J, leaving 9 bases between. The germline gives CDR1 LGHDT, CDR2 YNNKEL (reference sequence). CDR3 coding DNA: TGTGCCAGCAGCACTCCAGGGTCCTACGAGCAGTACTTC. Translating it yields CASSTPGSYEQYF.

The count of this clone is one. The rearrangement uses TRBV3-1 (or the pseudogene TRBV3-2) and TRBJ2-1, with TRBD2 matching over 9 bases. Germline V gene sequence: CDR1 LGHDT, CDR2 YNNKEL (reference sequence). The CDR3 contains 15 residues. Trimming at V came to 8 bases and at J to 8 bases, leaving 13 bases not matched to a gene. The CDR3 bases are TGTGCCAGCTCGCTCGCGGGGGGGCCTCTCCATGAGCAGTTCTTC. Residues: CASSLAGGPLHEQFF.

This clone has a single count. The chain carries TRBV25-1 and TRBJ2-1; no firm D call. The CDR3 covers 12 residues. Germline loops: CDR1 MGHDK, CDR2 SYGVNS. V gave up 4 bases and J gave up 8 bases, with 9 bases separating them. The CDR3 DNA is TGTGCCAGCAGTGGAAGAGGCTATGAGCAGTTCTTC. It encodes CASSGRGYEQFF.

The genes are TRBV7-3 and TRBJ2-1; 7 bases line up with TRBD1. This CDR3 comprises 15 residues. V dropped 5 bases and J dropped 8; count of bases not matched to a gene: 12. Germline CDR1 reads SGHTA; CDR2 reads FQGTGA. The DNA for the CDR3 is TGTGCCAGCAGCGCTCCTCGTAAGGGGGCGGATGAGCAGTTCTTC. It encodes CASSAPRKGADEQFF.

V and J are TRBV9 and TRBJ2-3, with TRBD1 identical over 10 bases. CDR1 SGDLS and CDR2 YYNGEE come from the germline V gene. Trimming took 6 bases from V and 4 from J; bases not matched to a gene: 11. The CDR3 is made up of 16 amino acids. The CDR3 sequence is CASTALPGQGPDTQYF. The CDR3 nucleotides read TGTGCCAGCACCGCCCTTCCGGGACAGGGGCCAGATACGCAGTATTTT.

The chain uses TRBV5-1 and TRBJ2-1; possible D gene TRBD2, 5 bases. V lost 6 bases, J lost 0 bases, and 13 bases lay in between. Germline lookup yields CDR1 SGHRS and CDR2 YFSETQ. The CDR3 is 15 residues long. CDR3 sequence reads: CASNIDGDSYNEQFF. The CDR3 DNA sequence: TGCGCCAGCAACATCGACGGGGACTCCTACAATGAGCAGTTCTTC.

J is TRBJ1-5 and V is TRBV2; 9 nucleotides agree with TRBD1. CDR3 length: 14 residues. Germline loops: CDR1 SNHLY, CDR2 FYNNEI. The V gene end was trimmed by 6 bases and the J gene end by 7 bases; junction bases not matched to a gene: 7. The CDR3: CASSAGQGQQPQHF. In DNA, the CDR3 is TGTGCCAGCAGCGCGGGACAGGGCCAACAGCCCCAGCATTTT.

The V and J genes are TRBV6-5 and TRBJ2-1; 11 positions agree with TRBD2. Germline-derived CDR1 and CDR2 are MNHEY and SVGAGI. This CDR3 spans 15 amino acids. V trimming: 8 bases; J trimming: 9 bases; junction bases outside the gene matches: 12. The CDR3 DNA reads TGTGCCAGCTGCCCCGGGACTAGCGGACTCACTGAGCAGTTCTTC. Its protein is CASCPGTSGLTEQFF.

The chain employs TRBV27 and TRBJ2-2, with D perhaps matching TRBD1 (6 bases). Germline CDR1 reads MNHEY; CDR2 reads SMNVEV (reference sequence). The CDR3 runs to 16 residues. The V gene lost 5 bases and the J gene lost 5 bases, with 18 bases spanning the gap. CDR3 residues: CASSRPRDIKTGELFF. Written as DNA, the CDR3 is TGTGCCAGCAGTCGTCCCCGGGACATTAAAACCGGGGAGCTGTTTTTT.

This clone turned up a few times. This chain uses TRBV5-1 with TRBJ2-7, with TRBD2 identical over 8 bases. V was clipped by 1 base and J by 0 bases; unmatched bases: 0. Per germline, CDR1 SGHRS and CDR2 YFSETQ. The CDR3 sequence is 14 residues long. Here the CDR3 DNA reads TGCGCCAGCAGCTTGACTAGCGGCTCCTACGAGCAGTACTTC. It encodes CASSLTSGSYEQYF. The entire variable domain, with the rest obtained from reference TRBV5-1 and TRBJ2-7, is as follows: KAGVTQTPRYLIKTRGQQVTLSCSPISGHRSVSWYQQTPGQGLQFLFEYFSETQRNKGNFPGRFSGRQFSNSRSEMNVSTLELGDSALYLCASSLTSGSYEQYFGPGTRLTVT.

The V call is TRBV5-4, the J call TRBJ2-1, with 10 nucleotides matching TRBD2. Germline lookup yields CDR1 SGHNT and CDR2 YYREEE (reference sequence). V shed 2 bases, J shed 4 bases, and the junction held 6 bases outside the gene matches. The length of the CDR3 is 16 residues. The CDR3 reads CASSFPSGGDYNEQFF. In nucleotides, the CDR3 is TGTGCCAGCAGCTTCCCTAGCGGGGGAGATTACAATGAGCAGTTCTTC.

The V and J genes are TRBV10-1 and TRBJ1-1; 11 nucleotides agree with TRBD1. Germline CDR1 is WNHNN and CDR2 is SYGVQD (reference sequence). The CDR3 consists of 17 residues. Trimming took 2 bases from V and 5 from J; bases not matched to a gene: 10. Here the CDR3 reads CASSEGPGGQGGTEAFF. The CDR3 DNA sequence: TGCGCCAGCAGTGAGGGCCCCGGGGGACAGGGGGGGACTGAAGCTTTCTTT.

V usage is TRBV7-2 and J usage is TRBJ1-1; 7 bases line up with TRBD1. With 10 bases clipped from V and 0 bases from J, the junction kept 5 bases outside the gene matches. Per the germline V gene, CDR1 is SGHTA and CDR2 is FQGNSA. The length of the CDR3 is 13 residues. The CDR3 nucleotides read TGTGCCACCATGGGACAGCTGAACACTGAAGCTTTCTTT. Protein sequence: CATMGQLNTEAFF.

This clone was picked up one time. The chain has TRBV5-1 and TRBJ2-7, with 10 positions matching TRBD1. Germline CDR1 reads SGHRS; CDR2 reads YFSETQ. This CDR3 region has 16 residues. With 0 bases clipped from V and 4 bases from J, the junction kept 7 bases outside the gene matches. The DNA for the CDR3 is TGCGCCAGCAGCTTGGAGGGACAGGGGTTTCTTTACGAGCAGTACTTC. This codes for CASSLEGQGFLYEQYF. Full variable domain (outside the CDR3, taken from reference TRBV5-1 and TRBJ2-7): KAGVTQTPRYLIKTRGQQVTLSCSPISGHRSVSWYQQTPGQGLQFLFEYFSETQRNKGNFPGRFSGRQFSNSRSEMNVSTLELGDSALYLCASSLEGQGFLYEQYFGPGTRLTVT.

This clone was recorded a few times. The V call is TRBV5-1, the J call TRBJ1-2; D not resolved. Germline V gene data show CDR1 as SGHRS and CDR2 as YFSETQ. The V end lost 0 bases, the J end lost 6 bases, and 9 bases lay between the germline ends. This CDR3 region has 13 residues. The CDR3 spells CASSLARMDGYTF. CDR3 DNA: TGCGCCAGCAGCTTGGCCAGGATGGATGGCTACACCTTC.

This chain connects TRBV19 to TRBJ2-7; D is unresolved. Trimming cost V 4 bases and J 0 bases, with 10 bases left between them. The CDR3 is made up of 14 amino acids. CDR1 and CDR2 (germline): LNHDA, SQIVND (reference sequence). CDR3 sequence (DNA): TGTGCCAGTAGTACGGCACCTAGCTCCTACGAGCAGTACTTC. This gives the protein CASSTAPSSYEQYF.

This chain links TRBV28 with TRBJ1-6, with TRBD1 as a possible D gene (5 bases). V was cut by 4 bases and J by 7 bases, with 14 bases left in between. Germline values: CDR1 MDHEN, CDR2 SYDVKM. The CDR3 loop spans 15 amino acids. CDR3 protein: CASSSRQLLNSPLHF. In DNA form, the CDR3 reads TGTGCCAGCAGTTCTCGACAGCTGCTAAATTCACCCCTCCACTTT.

The V gene is TRBV7-9, the J gene TRBJ2-7; 8 bases line up with TRBD1. Germline V CDR1 and CDR2: SEHNR, FQNEAQ (reference sequence). This CDR3 is 15 amino acids long. The ends lost 5 bases at V and 4 bases at J; junction bases unmatched: 10. CDR3 loop: CASSPWTGTLYEQYF. CDR3 bases: TGTGCCAGCAGCCCCTGGACAGGGACGCTATACGAGCAGTACTTC.

This chain joins TRBV5-4 and TRBJ2-5; D gene unclear. The germline V gene has CDR1 SGHNT and CDR2 YYREEE (reference sequence). This CDR3 has 14 residues. V was pared by 4 bases and J by 1 base, with 11 bases between. Written as DNA, the CDR3 is TGTGCCAGCAGCCTTCCAACTACCCAAGAGACCCAGTACTTC. It is translated as CASSLPTTQETQYF.

The chain links TRBV6-2 or TRBV6-3 to TRBJ1-5; 8 bases match TRBD1. CDR1 and CDR2 from the germline V gene are MNHEY and SVGEGT. The CDR3 has 16 amino acids. The J segment lost 2 bases and the V segment lost 6 bases, leaving 9 bases of the junction unmatched. CDR3 loop: CASSSGTGGRNQPQHF. CDR3 nucleotide sequence: TGTGCCAGCAGCTCCGGGACAGGAGGGCGCAATCAGCCCCAGCATTTT.